These 8 T cell receptor beta chains share one sample of origin, sequenced in a study of early T cells in non-severe SARS-CoV-2 infection. Each CDR3 protein gets one entry after TCRdb re-called the 5' RACE reads with MiXCR. The sample yields about 46,000 distinct CDR3 sequences, roughly 5% seen once. The source material was whole blood, sampled at baseline. The receptors originated from an adult who was a healthcare worker with PCR-confirmed SARS-CoV-2 infection or an uninfected control (not recorded which).

This chain links TRBV20-1 with TRBJ2-3; D gene unclear. Germline CDR1 and CDR2: DFQATT and SNEGSKA (reference sequence). Trimming stripped 3 bases from V and 4 bases from J, with 2 bases between. The CDR3 totals 10 residues. This chain's CDR3 is CSARADTQYF. CDR3 nucleotide sequence: TGCAGTGCTAGGGCAGATACGCAGTATTTT.

This clonotype was counted ten times or more. V is TRBV12-3 or TRBV12-4 and J is TRBJ2-2; D remains ambiguous. The CDR3 extends over 12 amino acids. V lost 6 bases, J lost 7 bases, and 9 bases lay in between. CDR3 bases: TGTGCCAGCAGAAGGGCCGTCGGGGAGCTGTTTTTT. Protein sequence: CASRRAVGELFF.

The sample holds a few counts of this clonotype. This sequence joins TRBV30 and TRBJ2-2; D not resolved. CDR3 length: 13 amino acids. CDR1 and CDR2 (germline): GTSNPN, SVGIG (reference sequence). V lost 4 bases and J lost 1, with 7 bases in between. CDR3 region: CAWIRQNTGELFF. In DNA form, the CDR3 reads TGTGCCTGGATCCGACAGAACACCGGGGAGCTGTTTTTT.

This clonotype was seen at least ten times. V is TRBV19 and J is TRBJ2-1, with D unresolved. Germline V gene data show CDR1 as LNHDA and CDR2 as SQIVND (reference sequence). Trimming left V 3 bases short and J 6 bases short, with 12 bases between. The CDR3 totals 14 residues. In nucleotides, the CDR3 is TGTGCCAGTAGTATTGCTGGGGAAGCCAATGAGCAGTTCTTC. Its protein product is CASSIAGEANEQFF.

This clonotype was recorded many times. The chain is built from TRBV9 and TRBJ2-7, with D uncertain. Germline CDR1 and CDR2: SGDLS and YYNGEE. V lost 5 bases and J 3 bases, leaving 15 bases between the germline ends. This CDR3 has 14 residues. CDR3 amino acids: CASRVNGRRYEQYF. CDR3 coding DNA: TGTGCCAGCAGAGTTAATGGCAGACGCTACGAGCAGTACTTC.

This clonotype was counted many times. This chain links TRBV11-2 with TRBJ2-7; 7 nucleotides line up with TRBD2. CDR3 length equals 15 residues. Germline CDR1 and CDR2: SGHAT and FQNNGV. Trimming removed 5 bases from V and 3 bases from J; junction bases left unmatched: 10. The CDR3 bases are TGTGCCAGCAGCCGTCCCGGCGGGAGCGACTACGAGCAGTACTTC. Amino acid sequence: CASSRPGGSDYEQYF.

The chain links TRBV3-1 to TRBJ2-1; TRBD2 agrees at 12 bases. J was trimmed by 3 bases and V by 4 bases; bases with no gene match: 7. The CDR3 runs to 17 residues. Germline V gene lookup returns CDR1 LGHDT and CDR2 YNNKEL (reference sequence). CDR3 in DNA: TGTGCCAGCAGCCGTCCTAGCGGGAGGGTAGACTACAATGAGCAGTTCTTC. Translating it yields CASSRPSGRVDYNEQFF.

This chain links TRBV6-6 with TRBJ2-3; 7 bases are a match to TRBD1. Germline CDR1 MNHNY, CDR2 SVGAGI (reference sequence). The CDR3 length is 16 residues. V dropped 5 bases and J dropped 2; count of bases not matched to a gene: 10. DNA for the CDR3: TGTGCCAGCAGTCGTACAGGGGCACACTCCACAGATACGCAGTATTTT. This sequence encodes CASSRTGAHSTDTQYF.